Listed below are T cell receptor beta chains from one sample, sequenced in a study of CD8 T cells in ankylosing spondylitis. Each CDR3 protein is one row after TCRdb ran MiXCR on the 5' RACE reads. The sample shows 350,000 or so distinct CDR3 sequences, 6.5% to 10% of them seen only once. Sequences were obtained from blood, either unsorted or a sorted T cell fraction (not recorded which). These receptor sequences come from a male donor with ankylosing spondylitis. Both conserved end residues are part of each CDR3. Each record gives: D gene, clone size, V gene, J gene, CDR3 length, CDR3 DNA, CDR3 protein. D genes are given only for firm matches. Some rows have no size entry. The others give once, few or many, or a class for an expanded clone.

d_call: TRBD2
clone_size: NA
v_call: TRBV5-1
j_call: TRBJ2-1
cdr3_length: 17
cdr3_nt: TGCGCCAGCAGCCGGCAACTGACTAGCGGGACACATCAAGAGCAGTTCTTC
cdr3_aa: CASSRQLTSGTHQEQFF

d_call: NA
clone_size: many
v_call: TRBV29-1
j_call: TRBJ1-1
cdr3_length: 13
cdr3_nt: TGCAGCGTTGCGGGAATAATGAACACTGAAGCTTTCTTT
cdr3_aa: CSVAGIMNTEAFF

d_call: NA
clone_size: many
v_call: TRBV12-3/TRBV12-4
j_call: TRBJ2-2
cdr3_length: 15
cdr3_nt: TGTGCCAGCAGAGGGACCACTCCAAGTGTCGGGGAGCTGTTTTTT
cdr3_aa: CASRGTTPSVGELFF

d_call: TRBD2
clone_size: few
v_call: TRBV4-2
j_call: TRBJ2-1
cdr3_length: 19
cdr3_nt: TGTGCCAGCTGTACCTACGGGACTAGCGGGAGGAAGGGGGACAATGAGCAGTTCTTC
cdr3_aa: CASCTYGTSGRKGDNEQFF

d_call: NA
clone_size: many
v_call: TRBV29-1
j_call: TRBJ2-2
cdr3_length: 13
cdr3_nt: TGCAGCGTTTCAGACACGAACACCGGGGAGCTGTTTTTT
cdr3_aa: CSVSDTNTGELFF

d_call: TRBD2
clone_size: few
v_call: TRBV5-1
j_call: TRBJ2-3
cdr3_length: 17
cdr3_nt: TGCGCCAGCAGCTTGCACGCTAGCGGGGGGCTGGCAGATACGCAGTATTTT
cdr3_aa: CASSLHASGGLADTQYF

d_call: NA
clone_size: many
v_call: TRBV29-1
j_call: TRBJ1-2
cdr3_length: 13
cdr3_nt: TGCAGCGGGGGAGACAGGCTTAGGGGGGGCTACACCTTC
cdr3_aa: CSGGDRLRGGYTF

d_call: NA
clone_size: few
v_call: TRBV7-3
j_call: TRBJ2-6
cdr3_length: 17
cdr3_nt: TGTGCCAGCAGCTTAACCTTACCGGCGATTGGGGCCAACGTCCTGACTTTC
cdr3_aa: CASSLTLPAIGANVLTF

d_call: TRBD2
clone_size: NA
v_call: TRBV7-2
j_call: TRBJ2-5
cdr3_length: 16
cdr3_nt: TGTGCCAGCAGCTTAGCTCGGCCGGGAGGGTTTGGGACCCAGTACTTC
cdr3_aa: CASSLARPGGFGTQYF

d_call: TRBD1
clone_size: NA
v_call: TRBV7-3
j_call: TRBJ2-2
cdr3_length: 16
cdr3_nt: TGTGCCAGCAGCTTAAGGGACAGGCCAAACACCGGGGAGCTGTTTTTT
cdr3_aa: CASSLRDRPNTGELFF

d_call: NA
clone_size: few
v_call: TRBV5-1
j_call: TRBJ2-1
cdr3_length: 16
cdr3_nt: TGCGCCAGCAGCTTGGCCGTTAGCGCCAGGGTCGATGAGCAGTTCTTC
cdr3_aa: CASSLAVSARVDEQFF

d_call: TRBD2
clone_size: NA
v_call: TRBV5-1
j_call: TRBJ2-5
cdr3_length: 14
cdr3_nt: TGCGCCAGCAGCTTGGACCCGGGAGGAGAGACCCAGTACTTC
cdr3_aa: CASSLDPGGETQYF

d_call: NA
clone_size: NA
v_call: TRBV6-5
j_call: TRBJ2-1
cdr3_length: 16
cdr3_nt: TGTGCCAGCAGTCTCGAGGGGTTTGGCATAGGGAATGAGCAGTTCTTC
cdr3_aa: CASSLEGFGIGNEQFF

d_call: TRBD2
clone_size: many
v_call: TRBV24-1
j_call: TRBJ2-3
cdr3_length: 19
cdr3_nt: TGTGCCACCAGTGATTTCTGCCCCCGCCTAGCGGCCTCCACAGATACGCAGTATTTT
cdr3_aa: CATSDFCPRLAASTDTQYF

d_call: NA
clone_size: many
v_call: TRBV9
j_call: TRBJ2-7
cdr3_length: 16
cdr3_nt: TGTGCCAGCAGCGTATCAGAGCTGTTCGGCTCCTACGAGCAGTACTTC
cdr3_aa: CASSVSELFGSYEQYF

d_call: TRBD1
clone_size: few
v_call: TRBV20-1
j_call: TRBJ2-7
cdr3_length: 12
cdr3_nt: TGCAGTGCGGCAGGGGGTTGGCACGAGCAGTACTTC
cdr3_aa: CSAAGGWHEQYF

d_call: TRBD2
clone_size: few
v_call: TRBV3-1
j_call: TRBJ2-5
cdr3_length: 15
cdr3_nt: TGTGCCAGCACCAACCCTAGCGGCTTCCAAGAGACCCAGTACTTC
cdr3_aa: CASTNPSGFQETQYF

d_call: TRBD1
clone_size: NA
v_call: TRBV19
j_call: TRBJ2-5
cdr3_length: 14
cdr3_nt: TGTGCCAGTAGTATCCGGACAGGGAAAGAGACCCAGTACTTC
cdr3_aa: CASSIRTGKETQYF

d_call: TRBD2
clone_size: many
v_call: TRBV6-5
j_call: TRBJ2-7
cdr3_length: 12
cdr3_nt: TGTGCCAGCAGGGGAGGGAGCTACGAGCAGTACTTC
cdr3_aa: CASRGGSYEQYF

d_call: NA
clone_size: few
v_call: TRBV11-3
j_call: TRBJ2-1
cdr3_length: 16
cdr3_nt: TGTGCCAGCAGCTTAGATTGGGCAGGAACCTACAATGAGCAGTTCTTC
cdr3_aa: CASSLDWAGTYNEQFF

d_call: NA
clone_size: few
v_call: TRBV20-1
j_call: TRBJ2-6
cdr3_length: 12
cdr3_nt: TGCAGTGCTAACTATGGGGCCAACGTCCTGACTTTC
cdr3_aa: CSANYGANVLTF

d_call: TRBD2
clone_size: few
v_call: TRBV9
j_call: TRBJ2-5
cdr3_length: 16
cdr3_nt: TGTGCCAGCAGCGCCACTAGCGGGAGGATAGAAGGGACCCAGTACTTC
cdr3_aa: CASSATSGRIEGTQYF

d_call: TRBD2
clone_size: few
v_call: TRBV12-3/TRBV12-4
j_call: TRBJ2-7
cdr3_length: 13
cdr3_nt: TGTGCCACCCTGGCTAGCGGGAGTTACGAGCAGTACTTC
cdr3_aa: CATLASGSYEQYF